Listed below are T cell receptor beta chains from one sample, sequenced in a study of T-cell memory formation after mild COVID-19. TCRdb passed the 5' RACE reads through MiXCR, listing each CDR3 protein once. The data show 250,000 or so distinct CDR3 sequences, over 15% seen once. The source material was PBMCs or a T cell subset sorted from them (not recorded which). These receptors came from a man aged 18-30 years who had mild COVID-19 (a few samples of this study predate the infection). Cell type and time point are not known. The CDR3 runs from the conserved cysteine through the conserved F or W. D genes are given only for firm matches. Size tells how often a clone was seen (once, few, many) or the class of an expanded clone, and some rows leave it out.

clone_size j_call v_call d_call cdr3_aa cdr3_nt
. TRBJ1-3 TRBV5-1 TRBD1 CASSLGYRGSGNTIYF TGCGCCAGCAGCTTGGGATACAGGGGCTCTGGAAACACCATATATTTT
. TRBJ2-1 TRBV6-5 . CASSYSAWRYNEQFF TGTGCCAGCAGTTACTCGGCTTGGAGATACAATGAGCAGTTCTTC
few TRBJ1-5 TRBV6-5 . CATGGQPQHF TGTGCCACCGGGGGTCAGCCCCAGCATTTT
few TRBJ2-7 TRBV20-1 . CSARGGAVYYEQYF TGCAGTGCTAGAGGAGGGGCGGTATATTACGAGCAGTACTTC
few TRBJ1-1 TRBV12-3/TRBV12-4 . CASSLDSNLSAFF TGTGCCAGCAGTTTGGACAGCAATCTTTCCGCTTTCTTT
few TRBJ1-1 TRBV5-1 . CASSLGAVNTEAFF TGCGCCAGCAGCTTAGGGGCAGTGAACACTGAAGCTTTCTTT
. TRBJ2-2 TRBV27 . CASSFWGSGELFF TGTGCCAGCAGTTTTTGGGGTTCCGGGGAGCTGTTTTTT
few TRBJ2-3 TRBV4-1 TRBD2 CASSHPAGLAADTQYF TGCGCCAGCAGCCATCCCGCGGGACTAGCGGCAGATACGCAGTATTTT
few TRBJ2-3 TRBV12-3/TRBV12-4 TRBD1 CASSFPEGAHDTQYF TGTGCCAGCAGTTTCCCCGAGGGGGCGCACGATACGCAGTATTTT
few TRBJ1-2 TRBV7-2 . CASSLVEAGSNYGYTF TGTGCCAGCAGCTTAGTCGAGGCCGGCTCTAACTATGGCTACACCTTC
few TRBJ2-5 TRBV7-9 TRBD1 CASKPGQGRETQYF TGTGCCAGCAAGCCGGGACAGGGTAGAGAGACCCAGTACTTC
few TRBJ1-4 TRBV25-1 . CASSDRGEKLFF TGTGCCAGCAGTGACCGAGGTGAAAAACTGTTTTTT
. TRBJ2-3 TRBV6-2/TRBV6-3 TRBD2 CASSPQASGGTSTDTQYF TGTGCCAGCAGCCCCCAGGCTAGCGGGGGGACGAGCACAGATACGCAGTATTTT
many TRBJ2-1 TRBV5-1 . CASSLRQAKNEQFF TGCGCCAGCAGCTTACGGCAGGCCAAGAATGAGCAGTTCTTC
. TRBJ2-3 TRBV19 . CASSTRLDTDTQYF TGTGCCAGTAGTACCCGACTAGACACAGATACGCAGTATTTT
. TRBJ1-2 TRBV6-6 . CASSYSGLGDGGYTF TGTGCCAGCAGTTACTCAGGGCTAGGGGACGGTGGCTACACCTTC
. TRBJ2-3 TRBV20-1 . CSARVPGGRDTQYF TGCAGTGCTAGAGTTCCCGGGGGTAGAGATACGCAGTATTTT
. TRBJ2-7 TRBV5-6 TRBD1 CASSLGTGDSYEQYF TGTGCCAGCAGCCTTGGGACAGGTGACTCCTACGAGCAGTACTTC
few TRBJ1-1 TRBV5-1 TRBD1 CATTPGTGPTGDTEAFF TGCGCCACCACCCCTGGGACAGGGCCCACGGGGGACACTGAAGCTTTCTTT
. TRBJ1-2 TRBV6-5 TRBD1 CASRDRGKYGYTF TGTGCCAGCAGGGACAGGGGGAAATATGGCTACACCTTC
. TRBJ2-3 TRBV20-1 . CSARDHRGATDTQYF TGCAGTGCTAGAGATCATCGCGGGGCCACAGATACGCAGTATTTT
few TRBJ2-2 TRBV29-1 TRBD2 CSVDGGANTGELFF TGCAGCGTTGACGGGGGGGCGAACACCGGGGAGCTGTTTTTT
few TRBJ2-1 TRBV21-1 . CASSLKRFVQFF TGTGCCAGCAGCCTTAAGCGGTTTGTACAGTTCTTC
. TRBJ2-3 TRBV6-4 TRBD1 CASSEQGADTDTQYF TGTGCCAGCAGTGAGCAGGGGGCTGACACAGATACGCAGTATTTT
. TRBJ1-5 TRBV20-1 TRBD1 CSALHRGQSNQPQHF TGCAGTGCTCTTCACAGGGGACAGAGCAATCAGCCCCAGCATTTT
few TRBJ2-1 TRBV3-1 . CATQRNGEQFF TGTGCCACCCAGCGGAATGGTGAGCAGTTCTTC
. TRBJ2-1 TRBV7-2 TRBD2 CASSLAGTSGNNEQFF TGTGCCAGCAGCTTAGCAGGGACTAGCGGCAACAATGAGCAGTTCTTC
few TRBJ2-2 TRBV5-1 TRBD1 CASSLQPTGQGNTGELFF TGCGCCAGCAGCTTACAACCTACGGGACAGGGGAACACCGGGGAGCTGTTTTTT
. TRBJ2-5 TRBV3-1 . CASSQAPGRETQYF TGTGCCAGCAGCCAAGCTCCAGGGCGGGAGACCCAGTACTTC
few TRBJ2-3 TRBV25-1 TRBD1 CATVKTGLGVNTQYF TGTGCCACCGTGAAGACAGGGTTGGGTGTAAATACGCAGTATTTT
few TRBJ2-7 TRBV6-5 . CASSYGGGRGDEQYF TGTGCCAGCAGTTACGGGGGGGGGCGCGGCGACGAGCAGTACTTC
once TRBJ2-3 TRBV18 . CASSPVAIADTQYF TGTGCCAGCTCACCCGTGGCGATTGCAGATACGCAGTATTTT
. TRBJ2-1 TRBV27 . CASRGGGGWYNEQFF TGTGCCAGCAGGGGTGGAGGGGGTTGGTACAATGAGCAGTTCTTC
few TRBJ2-3 TRBV10-3 . CAISDRVDTQYF TGTGCCATCAGTGATAGAGTAGATACGCAGTATTTT
few TRBJ2-7 TRBV5-6 . CASVKGGTDAYEQYF TGTGCCAGCGTCAAGGGCGGGACCGACGCCTACGAGCAGTACTTC
few TRBJ1-5 TRBV18 . CASSPLGPRWGNQPQHF TGTGCCAGCTCACCTCTGGGGCCACGCTGGGGCAATCAGCCCCAGCATTTT
many TRBJ2-2 TRBV7-2 TRBD1 CASSLEGTGFAGELFF TGTGCCAGCAGCTTAGAGGGGACAGGATTTGCCGGGGAGCTGTTTTTT
. TRBJ2-1 TRBV28 TRBD1 CASSFYRDRGQQFF TGTGCCAGCAGTTTCTATCGGGACAGGGGTCAGCAGTTCTTC
. TRBJ2-1 TRBV6-2/TRBV6-3 . CASSYSGVNANEQFF TGTGCCAGCAGTTACTCAGGGGTAAACGCCAATGAGCAGTTCTTC
. TRBJ2-2 TRBV20-1 TRBD1 CSAPRQGNTGELFF TGCAGTGCTCCTCGACAGGGTAACACCGGGGAGCTGTTTTTT
. TRBJ2-1 TRBV18 TRBD2 CASSPWTSGARPYNEQFF TGTGCCAGCTCACCCTGGACTAGCGGGGCCCGGCCATACAATGAGCAGTTCTTC
. TRBJ1-2 TRBV7-8 . CASSLATRNYGYTF TGTGCCAGCAGCTTAGCCACCCGGAACTATGGCTACACCTTC
. TRBJ2-3 TRBV4-3 . CASSQDTGPQYF TGCGCCAGCAGCCAAGACACAGGGCCGCAGTATTTT
once TRBJ1-6 TRBV21-1 . CASSKDRFSTYNSPLHF TGTGCCAGCAGCAAAGACCGGTTTAGCACCTATAATTCACCCCTCCACTTT
. TRBJ2-7 TRBV19 . CASSMGPNYEQYF TGTGCCAGTAGTATGGGGCCTAACTACGAGCAGTACTTC
many TRBJ2-2 TRBV7-9 . CASSRTGTGELFF TGTGCCAGCAGCCGAACAGGAACCGGGGAGCTGTTTTTT
few TRBJ1-4 TRBV5-1 . CASSFQGSGVLFF TGCGCCAGCAGCTTTCAGGGCTCCGGTGTTCTGTTTTTT
. TRBJ2-1 TRBV7-6 TRBD2 CASSPSGGAISSNEQFF TGTGCCAGCAGCCCTAGCGGGGGGGCCATCAGCAGCAATGAGCAGTTCTTC
. TRBJ1-2 TRBV5-1 TRBD1 CASTWTGDVGYTF TGCGCCAGCACCTGGACAGGCGACGTTGGCTACACCTTC